This entry lists 18 T cell receptor beta chains sequenced from one sample in a study of cytomegalovirus exposure and HLA in healthy donors. PCR involved 60 Vbeta and 13 Jbeta primers. Method: immunoSEQ multiplex PCR; TCRdb's copy keeps in-frame clones and lacks some. Counted here are about 160,000 clones, roughly 80% occurring once; the ten biggest clones make up around 10%. Sequenced sample: PBMCs. These receptors were collected from a man aged 50 or older in good health and CMV-seropositive.

The chain is built from TRBV5-1 and TRBJ1-5; 9 bases align to TRBD1. Germline V gene lookup returns CDR1 SGHRS and CDR2 YFSETQ. The CDR3 contains 15 residues. V was pared by 6 bases and J by 1 base, with 5 bases of the junction left unmatched. CDR3 loop: CASTRTGESNQPQHF. The CDR3 coding sequence is TGCGCCAGCACCCGGACAGGGGAAAGCAATCAGCCCCAGCATTTT.

The chain has TRBV6-1 and TRBJ1-5, with 7 bases identical to TRBD1. Trimming at V came to 6 bases and at J to 5 bases, leaving 7 bases not matched to a gene. From germline, CDR1 is MNHNS and CDR2 SASEGT. The CDR3 contains 14 residues. The CDR3 spells CASSAGTVYQPQHF. CDR3 nucleotide sequence: TGTGCCAGCAGCGCCGGGACAGTGTATCAGCCCCAGCATTTT.

The table lists this clone with a few counts. The genes are TRBV28 and TRBJ2-2, with 7 positions matching TRBD1. The CDR3 covers 14 residues. Germline assignment: CDR1 MDHEN and CDR2 SYDVKM. V was clipped by 11 bases and J by 10 bases; unmatched bases: 16. CDR3 nucleotide sequence: TGTGCCTCGCCGAGAGAACAGGGGTCAGAGGAGCTGTTTTTT. Its protein product is CASPREQGSEELFF.

This clone was found a few times. V and J are TRBV7-9 and TRBJ1-2; D is unclear. The CDR3 extends over 14 amino acids. V was shortened by 4 bases and J by 4 bases, with 13 bases between the two germline ends. Germline V lookup: CDR1 SEHNR, CDR2 FQNEAQ (reference sequence). CDR3 region: CASSSSFDIYGYTF. CDR3 DNA sequence: TGTGCCAGCAGCTCCTCGTTCGACATCTATGGCTACACCTTC. Based on the CDR3 plus reference TRBV7-9 and TRBJ1-2, the full variable domain is DTGVSQNPRHKITKRGQNVTFRCDPISEHNRLYWYRQTLGQGPEFLTYFQNEAQLEKSRLLSDRFSAERPKGSFSTLEIQRTEQGDSAMYLCASSSSFDIYGYTFGSGTRLTVV.

The J gene is TRBJ2-5, the V gene TRBV29-1, with 8 bases identical to TRBD1. The CDR3 totals 12 residues. Trimming cost V 7 bases and J 5 bases; bases outside gene matches: 6. Germline V gene lookup returns CDR1 SQVTM and CDR2 ANQGSEA. For the CDR3, the DNA is TGCAGCGAGACAGGGGCGGGGGAGACCCAGTACTTC. It yields the protein CSETGAGETQYF. The whole variable domain, filled in from reference TRBV29-1 and TRBJ2-5, reads SAVISQKPSRDICQRGTSLTIQCQVDSQVTMMFWYRQQPGQSLTLIATANQGSEATYESGFVIDKFPISRPNLTFSTLTVSNMSPEDSSIYLCSETGAGETQYFGPGTRLLVL.

The chain has TRBV4-2 and TRBJ1-1, with TRBD1 matching over 8 bases. The CDR3 extends over 15 amino acids. The V segment lost 5 bases and the J segment 4 bases; nucleotides outside the gene matches: 9. From germline, CDR1 is LGHNA and CDR2 YNFKEQ. In DNA form, the CDR3 reads TGTGCCAGCAGCGACAGGGGAGGGCTCGGCACTGAAGCTTTCTTT. It is translated as CASSDRGGLGTEAFF.

The gene calls are TRBV7-9 and TRBJ1-5; 10 bases align to TRBD1. V lost 5 bases, J lost 8 bases, and 18 bases stayed unmatched. The CDR3 spans 18 residues. Germline-derived CDR1 and CDR2 are SEHNR and FQNEAQ (reference sequence). In nucleotides, the CDR3 is TGTGCCAGCAGCCCCAGCGGGTTATTAGGGACAGGGGTTGAGCCCCAGCATTTT. Its protein is CASSPSGLLGTGVEPQHF.

The genes are TRBV5-4 and TRBJ2-5; 13 nucleotides align to TRBD2. CDR1 is SGHNT and CDR2 is YYREEE in the germline V gene (reference sequence). After removal of 4 bases from V and 10 bases from J, the junction contained 7 bases not matched to a gene. This CDR3 region has 14 residues. CDR3 amino acids: CASSPTSGGPLQYF. As DNA, the CDR3 is TGTGCCAGCAGCCCGACTAGCGGGGGGCCCCTCCAGTACTTC.

The V gene is TRBV19, the J gene TRBJ2-7; 8 positions agree with TRBD1. Losses at the gene ends were 9 bases for V and 1 base for J; bases not matched to a gene: 5. This CDR3 is 13 amino acids long. CDR1 LNHDA and CDR2 SQIVND come from the germline V gene (reference sequence). The CDR3 DNA is TGTGCCAGCACGGACAGGGCTTCCTACGAGCAGTACTTC. Translating it yields CASTDRASYEQYF. The whole variable domain, remainder taken from reference TRBV19 and TRBJ2-7, is DGGITQSPKYLFRKEGQNVTLSCEQNLNHDAMYWYRQDPGQGLRLIYYSQIVNDFQKGDIAEGYSVSREKKESFPLTVTSAQKNPTAFYLCASTDRASYEQYFGPGTRLTVT.

CDR3 in DNA: TGTGCCAGTAGTACTGCAGGGTGGACTGAAGCTTTCTTT. It yields the protein CASSTAGWTEAFF. This chain links TRBV19 with TRBJ1-1; a possible D gene is TRBD1 (5 bases). The CDR3 extends over 13 amino acids. CDR1 is LNHDA, CDR2 SQIVND, per germline (reference sequence). V lost 4 bases, J lost 5 bases, and 11 bases lay in between.

The chain is built from TRBV5-5 and TRBJ1-1; 7 bases align to TRBD1. The CDR3 covers 15 residues. Germline assignment: CDR1 SGHKS and CDR2 YYEKEE (reference sequence). V lost 0 bases, J lost 1 base, and 3 bases stayed unmatched. The CDR3 region is CASSLAHRGNTEAFF. The CDR3 DNA sequence: TGTGCCAGCAGCTTGGCACACAGGGGGAACACTGAAGCTTTCTTT.

This clone was recorded only once. The V gene is TRBV7-3, the J gene TRBJ2-7; no clear D gene. Germline values: CDR1 SGHTA, CDR2 FQGTGA. The V gene lost 5 bases and the J gene lost 0 bases, with 8 bases spanning the gap. The CDR3 length is 13 residues. The CDR3 protein is CASSETGSYEQYF. CDR3 DNA: TGTGCCAGCAGCGAGACTGGCTCCTACGAGCAGTACTTC.

CDR3 nucleotide sequence: TGTGCCTGGAGTTTATGGCAGGGGGGAGAAAAACTGTTTTTT. Its protein product is CAWSLWQGGEKLFF. This chain joins TRBV30 and TRBJ1-4; 7 bases line up with TRBD1. The CDR3 is 14 amino acids. V gave up 2 bases and J gave up 8 bases; unmatched junction bases: 8. Germline V gene lookup returns CDR1 GTSNPN and CDR2 SVGIG (reference sequence).

The genes are TRBV7-4 and TRBJ1-2, with D possibly TRBD1 on 6 matching bases. The ends were cut back, 5 bases at V and 10 bases at J, with 20 bases in the middle. Germline-derived CDR1 and CDR2 are SGHVT and SQSDAQ. This CDR3 has 14 amino acids. CDR3 sequence: CASSRWTDPEHYTF. The CDR3 region has the DNA TGTGCCAGCAGCCGCTGGACAGACCCTGAACACTACACCTTC.

This rearrangement joins TRBV11-2 to TRBJ2-7; TRBD1 might be the D (6 bases). V was clipped by 0 bases and J by 2 bases, with 14 bases between them. This CDR3 has 16 amino acids. Germline V gene sequence: CDR1 SGHAT, CDR2 FQNNGV. Here the CDR3 reads CASSLEDSTGPYEQYF. In DNA form, the CDR3 reads TGTGCCAGCAGCTTAGAGGATTCGACAGGTCCCTACGAGCAGTACTTC.

The V gene is TRBV6-5, the J gene TRBJ2-1; 9 bases match TRBD1. This CDR3 is built from 16 residues. J was trimmed by 2 bases and V by 2 bases; bases with no gene match: 4. CDR1 and CDR2 (germline): MNHEY, SVGAGI. CDR3 loop: CASSYQGQGPYNEQFF. The CDR3 DNA reads TGTGCCAGCAGTTACCAGGGACAGGGTCCCTACAATGAGCAGTTCTTC.

The chain recombines TRBV27 with TRBJ2-7; 9 bases line up with TRBD1. The J segment lost 4 bases and the V segment lost 6 bases, leaving 7 bases of the junction unmatched. Germline V gene sequence: CDR1 MNHEY, CDR2 SMNVEV (reference sequence). This CDR3 is 14 amino acids long. The CDR3 is CASSHGQGSYEQYF. Written as DNA, the CDR3 is TGTGCCAGCAGCCATGGACAGGGGAGTTACGAGCAGTACTTC.

The CDR3 loop reads CSPSLRTSGTDTQYF. The CDR3 DNA reads TGCAGCCCCTCCCTGAGGACTAGCGGGACAGATACGCAGTATTTT. The gene calls are TRBV29-1 and TRBJ2-3, with 11 bases identical to TRBD2. V shed 8 bases and J 3 bases; nucleotides not matched to a gene: 10. Germline V gene data show CDR1 as SQVTM and CDR2 as ANQGSEA. This CDR3 is 15 amino acids long.